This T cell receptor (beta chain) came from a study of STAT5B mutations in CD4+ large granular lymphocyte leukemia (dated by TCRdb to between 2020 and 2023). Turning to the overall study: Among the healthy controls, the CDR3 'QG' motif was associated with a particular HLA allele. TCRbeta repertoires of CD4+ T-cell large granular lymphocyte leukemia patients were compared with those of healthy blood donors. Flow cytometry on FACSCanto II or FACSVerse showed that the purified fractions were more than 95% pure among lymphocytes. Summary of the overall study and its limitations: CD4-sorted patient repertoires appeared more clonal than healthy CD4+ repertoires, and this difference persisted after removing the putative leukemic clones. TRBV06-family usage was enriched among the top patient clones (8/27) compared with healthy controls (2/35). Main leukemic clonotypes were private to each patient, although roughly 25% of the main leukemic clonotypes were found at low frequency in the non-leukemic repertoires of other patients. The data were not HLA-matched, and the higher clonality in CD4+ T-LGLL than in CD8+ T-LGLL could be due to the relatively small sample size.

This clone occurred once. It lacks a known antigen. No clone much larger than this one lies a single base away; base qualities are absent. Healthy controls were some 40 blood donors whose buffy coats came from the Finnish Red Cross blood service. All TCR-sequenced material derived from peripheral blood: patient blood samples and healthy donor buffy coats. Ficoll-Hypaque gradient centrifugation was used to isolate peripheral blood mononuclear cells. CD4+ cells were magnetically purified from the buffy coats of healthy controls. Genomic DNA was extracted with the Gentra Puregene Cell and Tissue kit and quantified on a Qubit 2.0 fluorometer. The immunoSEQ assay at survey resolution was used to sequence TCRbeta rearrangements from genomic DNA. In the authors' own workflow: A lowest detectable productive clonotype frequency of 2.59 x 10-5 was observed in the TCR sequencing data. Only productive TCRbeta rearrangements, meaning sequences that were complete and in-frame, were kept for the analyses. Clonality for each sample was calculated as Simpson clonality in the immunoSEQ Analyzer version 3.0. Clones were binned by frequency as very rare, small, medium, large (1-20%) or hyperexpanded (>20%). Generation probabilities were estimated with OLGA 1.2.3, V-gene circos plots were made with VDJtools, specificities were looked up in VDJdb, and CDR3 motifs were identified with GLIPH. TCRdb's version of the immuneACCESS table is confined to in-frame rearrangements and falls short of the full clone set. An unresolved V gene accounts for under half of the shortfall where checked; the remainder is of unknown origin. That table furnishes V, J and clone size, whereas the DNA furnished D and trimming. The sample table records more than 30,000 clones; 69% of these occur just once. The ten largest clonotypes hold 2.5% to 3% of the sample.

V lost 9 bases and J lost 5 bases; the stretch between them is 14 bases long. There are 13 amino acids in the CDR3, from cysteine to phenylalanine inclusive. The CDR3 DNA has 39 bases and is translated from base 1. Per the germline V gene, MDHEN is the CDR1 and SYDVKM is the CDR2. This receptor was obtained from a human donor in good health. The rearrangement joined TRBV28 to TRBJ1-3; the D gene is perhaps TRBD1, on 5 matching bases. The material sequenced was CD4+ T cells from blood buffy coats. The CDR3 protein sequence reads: CASRGGRRNTIYF. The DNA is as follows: TGTGCCAGTCGGGGCGGGCGGAGAAACACCATATATTTT.